These 27 T cell receptor beta chains came from one sample sequenced in a study of technical replicates of blood from a handful of donors. The protocol was immunoSEQ multiplex PCR, while the TCRdb copy is restricted to in-frame clones and leaves out a portion. The table has approximately 70,000 clones, about 94% seen once. Sequencing was performed on T cells isolated from PBMCs. The receptors come from a human donor in good health.

V usage is TRBV5-6 and J usage is TRBJ2-7; D may be TRBD1 (6 bases). The germline V and J ends were trimmed by 0 bases and 4 bases, with 11 bases remaining between them. The CDR3 is made up of 14 amino acids. From germline, CDR1 is SGHDT and CDR2 YYEEEE. The CDR3 DNA sequence: TGTGCCAGCAGCTTGGGCTGGGGGCATTACGAGCAGTACTTC. It is translated as CASSLGWGHYEQYF.

The chain is built from TRBV30 and TRBJ2-7; TRBD2 agrees at 9 bases. Per the germline V gene, CDR1 is GTSNPN and CDR2 is SVGIG (reference sequence). This CDR3 has 17 amino acids. The junction had 14 bases not matched to a gene; V was cut back by 3 bases and J by 2 bases. This CDR3 is CAWRGPWTSDSPYEQYF. The CDR3 region has the DNA TGTGCCTGGAGGGGCCCCTGGACTAGCGACTCCCCCTACGAGCAGTACTTC.

The V gene is TRBV28, the J gene TRBJ1-1; D call uncertain. CDR3 length: 15 residues. V was cut by 6 bases and J by 0 bases, with 14 bases left in between. The germline gives CDR1 MDHEN, CDR2 SYDVKM. The CDR3, as DNA: TGTGCCAGCAGCACCGCGACATACATGAACACTGAAGCTTTCTTT. It yields the protein CASSTATYMNTEAFF. Full variable domain (outside the CDR3, taken from reference TRBV28 and TRBJ1-1): DVKVTQSSRYLVKRTGEKVFLECVQDMDHENMFWYRQDPGLGLRLIYFSYDVKMKEKGDIPEGYSVSREKKERFSLILESASTNQTSMYLCASSTATYMNTEAFFGQGTRLTVV.

This chain links TRBV7-9 with TRBJ1-2, with 9 positions matching TRBD1. With V trimmed by 2 bases and J by 7 bases, 2 bases remained unmatched. The length of the CDR3 is 13 residues. Germline CDR1 and CDR2: SEHNR and FQNEAQ (reference sequence). The CDR3 here is CASSLTGGVGYTF. CDR3 coding DNA: TGTGCCAGCAGCTTAACAGGGGGCGTTGGCTACACCTTC.

CDR3 sequence reads: CAISPGQATGELFF. CDR3 in DNA: TGTGCCATCAGTCCGGGACAGGCGACCGGGGAGCTGTTTTTT. V gene TRBV10-3 combines with J gene TRBJ2-2, with 8 bases fitting TRBD1. Germline values: CDR1 ENHRY, CDR2 SYGVKD. CDR3 length equals 14 residues. The V gene end was trimmed by 5 bases and the J gene end by 5 bases; junction bases not matched to a gene: 4.

This chain joins TRBV5-1 and TRBJ1-1; no clear D. Trimming cost V 4 bases and J 1 base, with 11 bases left between them. This CDR3 has 14 amino acids. Looked up from germline, CDR1 is SGHRS and CDR2 is YFSETQ. The CDR3 DNA sequence: TGCGCCAGCAGCAGAGGCGACGGGAACACTGAAGCTTTCTTT. It is translated as CASSRGDGNTEAFF.

The V gene is TRBV9, the J gene TRBJ1-2; D may be TRBD1 (5 bases). This CDR3 is 14 amino acids long. The V gene's germline CDR1 is SGDLS and CDR2 YYNGEE. The V end was cut by 0 bases, the J end by 8 bases, with 14 bases between. The DNA of the CDR3 is TGTGCCAGCAGCGTAGACCCAAACGGGGGAGGCTACACCTTC. Amino acid sequence: CASSVDPNGGGYTF.

J is TRBJ2-7 and V is TRBV14; 7 bases fit TRBD2. V trimming: 6 bases; J trimming: 4 bases; junction bases outside the gene matches: 18. The CDR3 totals 17 residues. Germline V CDR1 and CDR2: SGHDN, FVKESK. Here the CDR3 DNA reads TGTGCCAGCAGTAAAGCGCGAGTTAGCGGGTCCCGGTACGAGCAGTACTTC. Amino acids: CASSKARVSGSRYEQYF.

The chain couples TRBV28 to TRBJ1-5, with TRBD1 as a possible D gene (6 bases). Germline V gives CDR1 MDHEN, CDR2 SYDVKM. V lost 3 bases and J 7 bases, leaving 28 bases between the germline ends. The CDR3 sequence is 19 residues long. The CDR3 coding sequence is TGTGCCAGCAGTTTTACGTCTCTCCTCGGGACATCGAACCACCAGCCCCAGCATTTT. It is translated as CASSFTSLLGTSNHQPQHF.

V and J are TRBV10-3 and TRBJ2-5, with no clear D. CDR3 length: 12 residues. Trimming took off 3 bases at V and 10 bases at J, with 12 bases between the two ends. CDR1 ENHRY and CDR2 SYGVKD come from the germline V gene. The CDR3 DNA is TGTGCCATCAGTGAATCGGCGGTGAACCAGTACTTC. Translated, it gives CAISESAVNQYF.

The table lists this clone with a count of one. The chain links TRBV9 to TRBJ2-2; D is perhaps TRBD1 (5 bases). Per the germline V gene, CDR1 is SGDLS and CDR2 is YYNGEE. The CDR3 is made up of 14 amino acids. Trimming took 4 bases from V and 4 from J, leaving 11 bases between them. The CDR3 DNA reads as TGTGCCAGCAGCCTCAGGGCCCTCACCGGGGAGCTGTTTTTT. Protein product: CASSLRALTGELFF.

The CDR3 DNA is TGTGCCAGCAGCGTAGATCCAGCTAGCTATGGCTACACCTTC. Protein: CASSVDPASYGYTF. The chain employs TRBV9 and TRBJ1-2; D not certain. Trimming took off 0 bases at V and 4 bases at J, with 10 bases between the two ends. Germline V gene lookup returns CDR1 SGDLS and CDR2 YYNGEE. The CDR3 is made up of 14 amino acids.

This sequence joins TRBV5-8 and TRBJ2-3, with a tentative D call TRBD1 (6 bases). Germline values: CDR1 SGHTS, CDR2 YDEGEE. Trimming pared 2 bases from V and 3 bases from J, leaving 7 bases between. This CDR3 comprises 13 residues. CDR3 residues: CASSFRGTDTQYF. The CDR3 DNA follows: TGTGCCAGCAGCTTCAGGGGAACAGATACGCAGTATTTT. Supplemented by reference TRBV5-8 and TRBJ2-3, the full variable domain reads EAGVTQSPTHLIKTRGQQATLRCSPISGHTSVYWYQQALGLGLQFLLWYDEGEERNRGNFPPRFSGRQFPNYSSELNVNALELEDSALYLCASSFRGTDTQYFGPGTRLTVL.

The rearrangement uses TRBV7-3 and TRBJ2-1; no reliable D call. V lost 2 bases to trimming and J lost 6 bases, with 8 bases between them. Germline lookup yields CDR1 SGHTA and CDR2 FQGTGA. The CDR3 spans 13 residues. The DNA for the CDR3 is TGTGCCAGCAGCTTAGTAGCTGGCAATGAGCAGTTCTTC. This encodes CASSLVAGNEQFF.

The V and J genes are TRBV19 and TRBJ1-2, with 9 bases fitting TRBD1. Germline CDR1 LNHDA, CDR2 SQIVND (reference sequence). The CDR3 has 13 residues. The V gene end was trimmed by 5 bases and the J gene end by 4 bases; junction bases not matched to a gene: 2. The CDR3 sequence: CASSRDRVYGYTF. CDR3 nucleotide sequence: TGTGCCAGTAGTCGGGACAGGGTCTATGGCTACACCTTC.

The rearrangement uses TRBV27 and TRBJ1-1, with D possibly matching TRBD1 (5 bases). The CDR3 has 13 residues. The germline gives CDR1 MNHEY, CDR2 SMNVEV (reference sequence). V shed 6 bases and J shed 2 bases, with 10 bases lying between them. The CDR3 sequence: CASRLQGNTEAFF. The CDR3 DNA reads as TGTGCCAGCAGACTGCAGGGAAACACTGAAGCTTTCTTT.

The gene calls are TRBV19 and TRBJ2-7, with 13 bases aligning to TRBD2. V gave up 5 bases and J gave up 6 bases; unmatched junction bases: 10. Per germline, CDR1 LNHDA and CDR2 SQIVND (reference sequence). CDR3 size: 16 residues. CDR3 nucleotides: TGTGCCAGTAGTCTTCTTGGACTAGCGGGAGCTCTCGAGCAGTACTTC. Its protein product is CASSLLGLAGALEQYF.

V and J are TRBV7-3 and TRBJ1-1; no definite D call. The V gene's germline CDR1 is SGHTA and CDR2 FQGTGA. CDR3 length: 13 amino acids. The V and J ends lost 6 bases and 6 bases respectively, with 14 bases between them. In nucleotides, the CDR3 is TGTGCCAGCAGTCTAGGGTCGGGAGCTGAAGCTTTCTTT. Translated: CASSLGSGAEAFF.

The genes are TRBV5-4 and TRBJ2-1, with D perhaps TRBD2 (6 bases). Trimming removed 7 bases from V and 4 bases from J, with 15 bases in between. This CDR3 contains 14 residues. Germline V CDR1 and CDR2: SGHNT, YYREEE (reference sequence). Here the CDR3 reads CASRLPGTYNEQFF. In nucleotides, the CDR3 is TGTGCCAGCCGACTTCCCGGGACTTACAATGAGCAGTTCTTC.

The V gene is TRBV6-1, the J gene TRBJ2-7, with TRBD2 matching 7 bases. Germline V gene data show CDR1 as MNHNS and CDR2 as SASEGT. Germline trimming cut 7 bases from V and 2 bases from J; bases unmatched to any gene: 2. The CDR3 is 12 amino acids. CDR3 coding DNA: TGTGCCAGCATCGGGACTACCTACGAGCAGTACTTC. It encodes CASIGTTYEQYF.

The chain couples TRBV9 to TRBJ2-2; 12 bases agree with TRBD1. The CDR3 is 16 amino acids. J gave up 2 bases and V 4 bases, and 3 bases lay outside the gene matches. Germline V CDR1 and CDR2: SGDLS, YYNGEE. The CDR3 sequence: CASSTGTGGNTGELFF. The CDR3 DNA sequence: TGTGCCAGCAGCACCGGGACAGGGGGCAACACCGGGGAGCTGTTTTTT.

V usage is TRBV6-5 and J usage is TRBJ1-1; D ambiguous. There are 15 residues in the CDR3. From germline, CDR1 is MNHEY and CDR2 SVGAGI. Trimming removed 4 bases at V and 2 bases at J, with 14 bases between. The CDR3 region is CASSSYSLGNTEAFF. CDR3 sequence (DNA): TGTGCCAGCAGTTCCTATTCACTGGGCAACACTGAAGCTTTCTTT.

The chain uses TRBV27 and TRBJ2-1; a weak D match, TRBD1 (5 bases). CDR1 is MNHEY, CDR2 SMNVEV, per germline (reference sequence). The V and J ends lost 3 bases and 9 bases respectively, with 12 bases between them. The CDR3 is made up of 13 amino acids. The CDR3 bases are TGTGCCAGCAGTTTCGTAGGGGCACCTGAGCAGTTCTTC. Its translation is CASSFVGAPEQFF.

The DNA of the CDR3 is TGTGCCAGCAGTGAAGCTGCCATCGAGGATGGCTACACCTTC. This translates into CASSEAAIEDGYTF. The chain is built from TRBV2 and TRBJ1-2; no reliable D call. Germline V gives CDR1 SNHLY, CDR2 FYNNEI. V was pared by 0 bases and J by 6 bases, with 11 bases between. This CDR3 is 14 amino acids long.

The genes are TRBV2 and TRBJ1-1; D is ambiguous. V was trimmed by 6 bases and J by 1 base, leaving 12 bases between them. Germline loops: CDR1 SNHLY, CDR2 FYNNEI. The CDR3 loop spans 14 amino acids. CDR3 coding DNA: TGTGCCAGCAGCAGGAGGACGGAGAACACTGAAGCTTTCTTT. Its protein product is CASSRRTENTEAFF.

The chain is built from TRBV7-9 and TRBJ1-2, with TRBD1 matching 10 bases. The CDR3 spans 15 residues. Germline trimming cut 1 base from V and 3 bases from J; bases unmatched to any gene: 2. Germline V gene data show CDR1 as SEHNR and CDR2 as FQNEAQ (reference sequence). The CDR3: CASSLGGQGDYGYTF. DNA for the CDR3: TGTGCCAGCAGCTTAGGAGGACAGGGGGACTATGGCTACACCTTC.

This clone was detected only once. The gene calls are TRBV13 and TRBJ2-3; D is unresolved. Trimming removed 3 bases from V and 2 bases from J, with 12 bases in between. CDR1 is PRHDT and CDR2 is FYEKMQ in the germline V gene (reference sequence). This CDR3 region has 15 residues. The CDR3 DNA sequence: TGTGCCAGCAGCTTTCGTCCGAGACTCACAGATACGCAGTATTTT. This encodes CASSFRPRLTDTQYF.